A single sample gave rise to the 12 T cell receptor beta chains below, sequenced in a study of blood T cell repertoires in COVID-19. Libraries were prepared by immunoSEQ multiplex PCR; TCRdb keeps only in-frame clonotypes and omits some of them. The sample records about 320,000 clones, roughly 90% being singletons. Sequences were obtained from PBMCs or T cells enriched from blood (not recorded which). The receptors derive from a woman aged 25 to 39 who had been exposed to COVID-19.

V and J are TRBV28 and TRBJ1-5; TRBD1 aligns across 9 bases. Germline trimming cut 3 bases from V and 2 bases from J; bases unmatched to any gene: 14. Germline assignment: CDR1 MDHEN and CDR2 SYDVKM. This CDR3 contains 19 residues. The CDR3 sequence: CASSFFYRGRRSGNQPQHF. CDR3 in DNA: TGTGCCAGCAGTTTTTTTTACAGGGGGCGCCGGTCGGGCAATCAGCCCCAGCATTTT.

In DNA, the CDR3 is TGCGCCAGCAGCCAAGAGACAGGGCCCAACTATGGCTACACCTTC. It encodes CASSQETGPNYGYTF. The chain uses TRBV4-1 and TRBJ1-2; 7 bases fit TRBD1. The germline V gene has CDR1 MGHRA and CDR2 YSYEKL. Losses at the gene ends were 0 bases for V and 2 bases for J; bases not matched to a gene: 3. The CDR3 is 15 residues long.

CDR3 region: CAISEGGAAKYNEQFF. CDR3 nucleotides: TGTGCCATCAGTGAAGGCGGGGCCGCTAAATACAATGAGCAGTTCTTC. The chain has TRBV10-3 and TRBJ2-1, with D perhaps matching TRBD2 (6 bases). Germline loops: CDR1 ENHRY, CDR2 SYGVKD. The V gene lost 3 bases and the J gene lost 4 bases, with 16 bases spanning the gap. The CDR3 totals 16 residues.

The rearrangement uses TRBV7-2 and TRBJ1-2, with 9 bases that match TRBD1. With V trimmed by 4 bases and J by 4 bases, 4 bases remained unmatched. The CDR3 totals 14 residues. From germline, CDR1 is SGHTA and CDR2 FQGNSA. This CDR3 reads CASSSTTGGYGYTF. The CDR3, as DNA: TGTGCCAGCAGCTCCACGACAGGGGGCTATGGCTACACCTTC.

The chain uses TRBV5-5 and TRBJ1-2, with D possibly matching TRBD1 (5 bases). Trimming cost V 1 base and J 8 bases, with 12 bases left between them. Germline CDR1 and CDR2: SGHKS and YYEKEE (reference sequence). This CDR3 spans 13 amino acids. CDR3 DNA sequence: TGTGCCAGCAGCTTGCTCCAGGGAGGCGGCTACACCTTC. Amino acids: CASSLLQGGGYTF.

The chain has TRBV6-2 or TRBV6-3 and TRBJ2-5; D unresolved. The CDR3 is 12 residues long. V was clipped by 2 bases and J by 3 bases, with 4 bases between them. Germline assignment: CDR1 MNHEY and CDR2 SVGEGT. The CDR3 sequence is CASSYREETQYF. CDR3 nucleotide sequence: TGTGCCAGCAGTTACCGCGAAGAGACCCAGTACTTC.

The chain links TRBV13 to TRBJ2-1; TRBD1 matches at 9 bases. Looked up from germline, CDR1 is PRHDT and CDR2 is FYEKMQ (reference sequence). V lost 8 bases, J lost 7 bases, and 6 bases stayed unmatched. The CDR3 has 13 residues. The CDR3 bases are TGTGCCAGCCAGACAGGGGGGGATAATGAGCAGTTCTTC. It is translated as CASQTGGDNEQFF.

The genes are TRBV28 and TRBJ2-1; D is perhaps TRBD2 (5 bases). Trimming stripped 6 bases from V and 5 bases from J, with 11 bases between. This CDR3 is built from 13 residues. Germline CDR1 is MDHEN and CDR2 is SYDVKM. The CDR3 loop reads CASRLDGDNEQFF. As DNA, the CDR3 is TGTGCCAGCAGACTTGACGGGGACAATGAGCAGTTCTTC. Full variable domain (remainder filled in from reference TRBV28 and TRBJ2-1): DVKVTQSSRYLVKRTGEKVFLECVQDMDHENMFWYRQDPGLGLRLIYFSYDVKMKEKGDIPEGYSVSREKKERFSLILESASTNQTSMYLCASRLDGDNEQFFGPGTRLTVL.

This sequence joins TRBV3-1 (or the pseudogene TRBV3-2) and TRBJ1-1; D is unresolved. Between the trimmed V and J ends, which lost 5 bases and 2 bases, there was a span of 12 bases. The CDR3 spans 14 residues. Germline V lookup: CDR1 LGHDT, CDR2 YNNKEL (reference sequence). CDR3 in amino acids: CASSKRAVNTEAFF. In DNA form, the CDR3 reads TGTGCCAGCAGCAAGAGGGCGGTTAACACTGAAGCTTTCTTT.

This sequence joins TRBV5-1 and TRBJ2-2; 10 bases align to TRBD1. The V segment lost 2 bases and the J segment 4 bases; nucleotides outside the gene matches: 8. CDR3 size: 17 residues. From germline, CDR1 is SGHRS and CDR2 YFSETQ. CDR3 bases: TGCGCCAGCAGCTTTCGGGGACAGGGGAGAGGCACCGGGGAGCTGTTTTTT. It encodes CASSFRGQGRGTGELFF.

The V gene is TRBV20-1, the J gene TRBJ1-4; TRBD1 might be the D (5 bases). Germline values: CDR1 DFQATT, CDR2 SNEGSKA (reference sequence). The CDR3 length is 14 residues. Trimming removed 3 bases from V and 7 bases from J, with 15 bases in between. CDR3 protein: CSASARGTGEKLFF. The CDR3 nucleotides are TGCAGTGCTAGTGCAAGGGGTACGGGTGAAAAACTGTTTTTT.

The chain carries TRBV18 and TRBJ1-5, with D unresolved. This CDR3 comprises 13 residues. The V end was cut by 4 bases, the J end by 5 bases, with 9 bases between. The germline gives CDR1 KGHSH, CDR2 LQKENI. The CDR3 region is CASSHSVYQPQHF. The DNA for the CDR3 is TGTGCCAGCTCACACAGTGTATATCAGCCCCAGCATTTT.